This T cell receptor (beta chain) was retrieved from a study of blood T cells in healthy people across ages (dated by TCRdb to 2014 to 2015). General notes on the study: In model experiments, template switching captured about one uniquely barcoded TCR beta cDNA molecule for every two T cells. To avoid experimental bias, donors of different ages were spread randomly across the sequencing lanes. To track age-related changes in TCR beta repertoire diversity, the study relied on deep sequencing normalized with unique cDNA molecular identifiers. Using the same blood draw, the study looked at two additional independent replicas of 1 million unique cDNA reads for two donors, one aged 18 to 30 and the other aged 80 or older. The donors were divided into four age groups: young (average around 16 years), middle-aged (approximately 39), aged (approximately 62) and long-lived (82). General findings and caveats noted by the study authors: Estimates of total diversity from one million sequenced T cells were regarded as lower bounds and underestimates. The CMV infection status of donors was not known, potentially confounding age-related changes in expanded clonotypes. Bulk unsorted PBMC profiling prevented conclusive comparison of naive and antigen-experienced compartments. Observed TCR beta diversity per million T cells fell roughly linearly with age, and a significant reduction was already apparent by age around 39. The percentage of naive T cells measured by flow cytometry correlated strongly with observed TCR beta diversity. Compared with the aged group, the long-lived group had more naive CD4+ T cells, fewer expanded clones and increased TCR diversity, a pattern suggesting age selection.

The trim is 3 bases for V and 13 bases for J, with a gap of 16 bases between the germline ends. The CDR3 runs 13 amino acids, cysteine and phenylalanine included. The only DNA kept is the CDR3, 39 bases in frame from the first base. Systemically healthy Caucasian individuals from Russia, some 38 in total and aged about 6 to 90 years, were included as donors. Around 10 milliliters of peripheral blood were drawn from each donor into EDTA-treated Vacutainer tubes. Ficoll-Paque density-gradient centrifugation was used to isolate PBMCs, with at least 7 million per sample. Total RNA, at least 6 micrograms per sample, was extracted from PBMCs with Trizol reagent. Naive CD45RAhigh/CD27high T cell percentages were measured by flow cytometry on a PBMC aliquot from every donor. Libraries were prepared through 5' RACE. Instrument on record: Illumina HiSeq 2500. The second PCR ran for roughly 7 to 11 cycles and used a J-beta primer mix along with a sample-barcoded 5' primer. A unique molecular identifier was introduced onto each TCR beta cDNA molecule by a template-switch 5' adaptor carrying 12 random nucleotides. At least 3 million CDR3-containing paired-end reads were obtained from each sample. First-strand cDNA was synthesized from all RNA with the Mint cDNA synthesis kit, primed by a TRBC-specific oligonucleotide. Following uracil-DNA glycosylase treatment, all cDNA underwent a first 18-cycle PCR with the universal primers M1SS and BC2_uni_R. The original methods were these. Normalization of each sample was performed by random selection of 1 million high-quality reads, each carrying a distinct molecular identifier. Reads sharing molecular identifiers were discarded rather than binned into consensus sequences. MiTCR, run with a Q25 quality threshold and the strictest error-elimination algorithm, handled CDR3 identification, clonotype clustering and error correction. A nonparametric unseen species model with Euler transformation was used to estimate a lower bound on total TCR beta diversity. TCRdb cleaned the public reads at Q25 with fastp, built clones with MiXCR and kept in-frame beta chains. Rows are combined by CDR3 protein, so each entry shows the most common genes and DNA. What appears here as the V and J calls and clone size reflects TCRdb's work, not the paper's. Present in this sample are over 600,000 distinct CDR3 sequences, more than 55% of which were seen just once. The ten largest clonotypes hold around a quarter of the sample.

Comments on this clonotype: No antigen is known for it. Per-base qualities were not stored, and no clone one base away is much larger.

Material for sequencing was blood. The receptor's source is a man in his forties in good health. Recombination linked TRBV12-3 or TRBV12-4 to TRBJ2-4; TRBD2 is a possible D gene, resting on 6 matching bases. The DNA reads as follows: TGTGCCAGCAGTTTCTTGGTTACGGGAGAGCAGTACTTC. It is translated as CASSFLVTGEQYF.